The next 23 T cell receptor beta chains were all read from a single sample in a study of CD8 T cells in ankylosing spondylitis. TCRdb reprocessed the 5' RACE reads with MiXCR, giving one entry per CDR3 protein. The sample includes 150,000 to 200,000 distinct CDR3 sequences, 10% to 15% seen only once; the top ten take approximately 11%. Sequencing was performed on blood, either unsorted or a sorted T cell fraction (not recorded which). These TCRs come from a female donor with ankylosing spondylitis or in good health (not recorded which).

This clonotype came up once. Being one base from a much bigger clone, this may be a read error. This rearrangement joins TRBV5-1 to TRBJ1-4, with a possible D match to TRBD1 (5 bases). The germline V gene encodes CDR1 SGHRS and CDR2 YFSETQ. Trimming stripped 3 bases from V and 11 bases from J, with 20 bases between. CDR3 length: 15 amino acids. CDR3: CASSSLGQGGDKLFF. CDR3 DNA sequence: TGCGCCAGCAGCTCCCTGGGGCAGGGCGGTGATAAACTGTTTTTT.

This clonotype has ten or more counts. This chain uses TRBV15 with TRBJ1-1; the D is unclear. Germline CDR1 is LNHNV and CDR2 is YYDKDF (reference sequence). The V and J ends lost 2 bases and 1 base respectively, with 11 bases between them. The CDR3 has 15 residues. In DNA, the CDR3 is TGTGCCACCAGCAGATCCCTAGACAAGAACACTGAAGCTTTCTTT. Protein: CATSRSLDKNTEAFF.

This clonotype was observed at least ten times. The CDR3 region has the DNA TGTGCCAGCAGTGAAACAGGGAACTATGGCTACACCTTC. It codes for CASSETGNYGYTF. The chain is built from TRBV25-1 and TRBJ1-2; TRBD1 is a possible D gene (6 bases). Germline V gene data show CDR1 as MGHDK and CDR2 as SYGVNS. The CDR3 is made up of 13 amino acids. The V and J ends lost 2 bases and 2 bases respectively, with 6 bases between them.

About this clonotype itself: This could be a read error, since a much larger clone is one nucleotide away. The gene calls are TRBV4-3 and TRBJ1-3; maybe TRBD1 (5 bases). The CDR3 is made up of 16 amino acids. Germline-derived CDR1 and CDR2 are LGHNA and YSLEER. V was shortened by 0 bases and J by 2 bases, with 11 bases between the two germline ends. CDR3 sequence reads: CASSQEVRVAGNTIYF. In nucleotides, the CDR3 is TGCGCCAGCAGCCAAGAGGTCAGGGTTGCTGGAAACACCATATATTTT.

This clonotype has more than one count but fewer than ten. This chain connects TRBV5-1 to TRBJ2-3; D remains unclear. Trimming took off 0 bases at V and 5 bases at J, with 7 bases between the two ends. Germline CDR1 is SGHRS and CDR2 is YFSETQ. The CDR3 is 13 residues long. As DNA, the CDR3 is TGCGCCAGCAGCTTGGCCTTCGTAGATACGCAGTATTTT. It specifies CASSLAFVDTQYF.

In its sample, this clonotype was seen many times. The chain recombines TRBV10-3 with TRBJ2-2; a weak D match, TRBD2 (6 bases). Trimming shortened V by 6 bases and J by 1 base, and 18 bases separated the two germline ends. The V gene's germline CDR1 is ENHRY and CDR2 SYGVKD. The CDR3 contains 17 residues. In nucleotides, the CDR3 is TGTGCCATCAGGCCGGGACTCGCAAAGGAGAACACCGGGGAGCTGTTTTTT. Translating gives CAIRPGLAKENTGELFF.

This clonotype was observed many times. V and J are TRBV7-2 and TRBJ2-5, with 12 bases lining up with TRBD2. The CDR3 contains 14 residues. V lost 6 bases and J lost 4; bases outside the gene matches: 3. CDR1 is SGHTA and CDR2 is FQGNSA in the germline V gene. The CDR3 spells CASRAGLAGETQYF. The CDR3 DNA is TGTGCCAGCAGAGCGGGACTAGCGGGAGAGACCCAGTACTTC. Supplemented by reference TRBV7-2 and TRBJ2-5, the full variable domain reads GAGVSQSPSNKVTEKGKDVELRCDPISGHTALYWYRQSLGQGLEFLIYFQGNSAPDKSGLPSDRFSAERTGGSVSTLTIQRTQQEDSAVYLCASRAGLAGETQYFGPGTRLLVL.

With regard to this clonotype: This may come from a read error, since a much larger clone is one base off. V usage is TRBV7-9 and J usage is TRBJ1-4; tentatively, D is TRBD1 (6 bases). This CDR3 is 13 amino acids long. Trimming pared 6 bases from V and 10 bases from J, leaving 15 bases between. Germline CDR1 is SEHNR and CDR2 is FQNEAQ (reference sequence). This CDR3 reads CASRNVGGGKLFF. The CDR3 DNA is TGTGCCAGCAGGAATGTAGGAGGGGGAAAACTGTTTTTT.

Turning to this clonotype: A read error may explain this, as a much larger clone is one base away. V gene TRBV10-3 combines with J gene TRBJ1-1, with no clear D. CDR1 is ENHRY and CDR2 is SYGVKD in the germline V gene. The CDR3 consists of 13 residues. This CDR3 is CTIRVTENTEAFF. For the CDR3, the DNA is TGTACCATCAGAGTAACAGAGAACACTGAAGCTTTCTTT.

This clonotype was counted between two and nine times. The V call is TRBV12-3 or TRBV12-4, the J call TRBJ2-5; D is perhaps TRBD2 (6 bases). This CDR3 comprises 12 residues. Trimming removed 8 bases at V and 1 base at J, with 8 bases between. CDR3 sequence reads: CASGGVQETQYF. In DNA form, the CDR3 reads TGTGCCAGCGGAGGGGTCCAAGAGACCCAGTACTTC.

This clonotype has ten or more counts. This sequence joins TRBV7-9 and TRBJ2-1; 7 bases are a match to TRBD2. V lost 5 bases to trimming and J lost 7 bases; unmatched junction nucleotides: 11. CDR1 is SEHNR and CDR2 is FQNEAQ in the germline V gene (reference sequence). This CDR3 has 15 residues. The CDR3 DNA is TGTGCCAGCAGCCCCCCCGGGCGGGAGAAGAATGAGCAGTTCTTC. Encoded protein: CASSPPGREKNEQFF. The full variable domain, in which reference TRBV7-9 and TRBJ2-1 provide the parts outside the CDR3, is DTGVSQNPRHKITKRGQNVTFRCDPISEHNRLYWYRQTLGQGPEFLTYFQNEAQLEKSRLLSDRFSAERPKGSFSTLEIQRTEQGDSAMYLCASSPPGREKNEQFFGPGTRLTVL.

This clonotype was recorded at least ten times. The chain is built from TRBV9 and TRBJ2-1; D assignment may be TRBD1 or TRBD2 (7 bases each). V was trimmed by 3 bases and J by 7 bases, leaving 26 bases between them. Looked up from germline, CDR1 is SGDLS and CDR2 is YYNGEE. This CDR3 spans 18 amino acids. The CDR3 sequence is CASSALEGASGQRNEQFF. The CDR3 nucleotides are TGTGCCAGCAGCGCCCTCGAGGGGGCTAGCGGTCAGAGGAATGAGCAGTTCTTC. The entire variable domain, with the rest obtained from reference TRBV9 and TRBJ2-1, is as follows: DSGVTQTPKHLITATGQRVTLRCSPRSGDLSVYWYQQSLDQGLQFLIQYYNGEERAKGNILERFSAQQFPDLHSELNLSSLELGDSALYFCASSALEGASGQRNEQFFGPGTRLTVL.

This clonotype was counted many times. V gene TRBV12-3 or TRBV12-4 combines with J gene TRBJ2-2; 13 bases map to TRBD2. V lost 5 bases and J lost 1; bases outside the gene matches: 1. The CDR3 contains 16 residues. The CDR3 sequence is CASSRLAGGNTGELFF. The CDR3 nucleotides are TGTGCCAGCAGTCGACTAGCGGGGGGGAACACCGGGGAGCTGTTTTTT.

There are a few counts of this clonotype. The gene calls are TRBV6-1 and TRBJ1-1, with 7 bases lining up with TRBD1. This CDR3 is 13 amino acids long. Unmatched junction bases numbered 6, after V lost 6 bases and J lost 5 bases. Germline V gives CDR1 MNHNS, CDR2 SASEGT. The CDR3 DNA reads as TGTGCCAGCAGCCGCCCGACAGGGACTGAAGCTTTCTTT. It translates to CASSRPTGTEAFF.

A few counts support this clonotype. J is TRBJ2-7 and V is TRBV29-1; TRBD2 matches at 8 bases. The J segment lost 4 bases and the V segment lost 4 bases, leaving 6 bases of the junction unmatched. Per the germline V gene, CDR1 is SQVTM and CDR2 is ANQGSEA. This CDR3 comprises 13 residues. CDR3 region: CSVVAGGGYEQYF. The CDR3 nucleotides are TGCAGCGTTGTCGCGGGAGGAGGATACGAGCAGTACTTC.

This clonotype was detected many times. This chain links TRBV6-5 with TRBJ1-1; possibly TRBD1 for D (6 bases). V lost 4 bases and J lost 11, with 17 bases in between. Germline V lookup: CDR1 MNHEY, CDR2 SVGAGI. This CDR3 has 13 amino acids. CDR3: CASSLDGGRKAFF. The CDR3 DNA sequence: TGTGCCAGCAGTTTGGATGGGGGGCGCAAGGCTTTCTTT.

This clonotype was observed at least ten times. V is TRBV29-1 and J is TRBJ2-1; TRBD2 matches at 11 bases. The CDR3 extends over 14 amino acids. CDR1 and CDR2 from the germline V gene are SQVTM and ANQGSEA. As DNA, the CDR3 is TGCACCACAAAATCCGGGACTAGCGGCAATGAGCAGTTCTTC. Translation: CTTKSGTSGNEQFF.

This clonotype was counted ten times or more. This chain links TRBV20-1 with TRBJ2-7; 7 nucleotides align to TRBD1. The junction had 7 bases not matched to a gene; V was cut back by 3 bases and J by 2 bases. Germline loops: CDR1 DFQATT, CDR2 SNEGSKA (reference sequence). CDR3 length: 14 amino acids. The CDR3 is CSARDRRLTYEQYF. CDR3 bases: TGCAGTGCTAGGGACAGGCGCCTTACCTACGAGCAGTACTTC.

This clonotype has at least ten counts. This chain joins TRBV20-1 and TRBJ2-7, with 7 bases that match TRBD2. J gave up 4 bases and V 1 base, and 16 bases lay outside the gene matches. Per germline, CDR1 DFQATT and CDR2 SNEGSKA (reference sequence). CDR3 length: 17 amino acids. The DNA for the CDR3 is TGCAGTGCTAGAGGAGAACGGGAGGACGGGTTTTCTTACGAGCAGTACTTC. Its translation: CSARGEREDGFSYEQYF.

The V gene is TRBV7-9, the J gene TRBJ1-6; D is undetermined. Germline lookup yields CDR1 SEHNR and CDR2 FQNEAQ (reference sequence). V was shortened by 0 bases and J by 8 bases, with 11 bases between the two germline ends. The CDR3 has 15 residues. DNA of the CDR3: TGTGCCAGCAGCTTAGCTTCCTCGTCCCATTCACCCCTCCACTTT. It yields the protein CASSLASSSHSPLHF.

This clonotype was recorded at least ten times. This chain connects TRBV7-9 to TRBJ2-1; 7 nucleotides match TRBD1. Per germline, CDR1 SEHNR and CDR2 FQNEAQ (reference sequence). The J segment lost 2 bases and the V segment lost 9 bases, leaving 7 bases of the junction unmatched. The CDR3 sequence is 14 residues long. This CDR3 is CARKEGAAYNEQFF. The CDR3 DNA follows: TGTGCCAGGAAAGAGGGGGCTGCCTACAATGAGCAGTTCTTC.

This clonotype was counted only a few times. J is TRBJ2-3 and V is TRBV7-7; 7 bases fit TRBD2. The CDR3 is made up of 17 amino acids. The germline V gene encodes CDR1 SSHAT and CDR2 FNYEAQ (reference sequence). Trimming took 1 base from V and 0 from J; bases not matched to a gene: 7. The DNA for the CDR3 is TGTGCCAGCAGCTTAGGCCGGGGGGACCCTAGCACAGATACGCAGTATTTT. It yields the protein CASSLGRGDPSTDTQYF.

This clonotype has just a few counts. J is TRBJ1-4 and V is TRBV7-3, with D possibly TRBD1 on 5 matching bases. Trimming took off 0 bases at V and 15 bases at J, with 41 bases between the two ends. Germline V gene data show CDR1 as SGHTA and CDR2 as FQGTGA. The length of the CDR3 is 22 residues. As DNA, the CDR3 is TGTGCCAGCAGCTTAACCCCGGGACGACTAACGAACCAATCTCCCTTAATGAAAAAGTTGTTTTTT. It is translated as CASSLTPGRLTNQSPLMKKLFF.